This TCR beta chain was sequenced during a study of siplizumab effects on memory and regulatory T cells. General study results and limits: Roughly 80-97% of proliferating clones (CD4+ or CD8+) could not be assigned a naive or memory phenotype. Under siplizumab, alloreactive sequences traced to unstimulated CD4+ memory cells were significantly reduced.

Assays were performed on 10^5 or so TCR templates per sample. TCRdb keeps only in-frame clones here, not all; method: immunoSEQ multiplex PCR. The data hold some 87,000 clones, with over 80% observed a single time. The CDR3 totals 15 residues. Germline trimming cut 5 bases from V and 7 bases from J; bases unmatched to any gene: 8. From germline, CDR1 is LNHDA and CDR2 SQIVND (reference sequence). As regards this clone: Its antigen is as yet unknown.

The clonotype was recovered from a human donor in good health. The chain combines TRBV19 with TRBJ2-1; 10 bases match TRBD2. The material sequenced was CD4+ T cells sorted from blood. CDR3 in amino acids: CASSPAGLARNEQFF. The CDR3 DNA reads as TGTGCCAGTAGTCCCGCGGGACTAGCGAGGAATGAGCAGTTCTTC. Full variable domain (missing parts from reference TRBV19 and TRBJ2-1): DGGITQSPKYLFRKEGQNVTLSCEQNLNHDAMYWYRQDPGQGLRLIYYSQIVNDFQKGDIAEGYSVSREKKESFPLTVTSAQKNPTAFYLCASSPAGLARNEQFFGPGTRLTVL.